The rows below give T cell receptor beta chains drawn from one sample of a study of T cells in Graves' hyperthyroidism and ophthalmopathy. Via MiXCR, TCRdb re-called the multiplex PCR reads, giving one row per CDR3 protein. The table shows 640,000 or so distinct CDR3 sequences, with about 15% occurring only once. Sequencing input: blood. These receptors all stem from a woman aged 40 to 55 with Graves' ophthalmopathy. The CDR3 runs from the conserved cysteine through the conserved F or W. The D gene is left open where the match is weak. Expanded clones get a size class; other rows say once, few or many, or leave the size out.

J gene: TRBJ2-3; clone size: .; CDR3 length: 13; D gene: .; V gene: TRBV6-1; CDR3 protein: CASSRSVADTQYF; CDR3 DNA: TGTGCCAGCAGTCGGTCCGTCGCAGATACGCAGTATTTT
J gene: TRBJ2-7; clone size: many; CDR3 length: 14; D gene: .; V gene: TRBV2; CDR3 protein: CASDLPDGSYEQYF; CDR3 DNA: TGTGCCAGCGACCTGCCGGACGGGTCCTACGAGCAGTACTTC
J gene: TRBJ1-3; clone size: many; CDR3 length: 17; D gene: .; V gene: TRBV7-6; CDR3 protein: CASSLLGAGDSGNTIYF; CDR3 DNA: TGTGCCAGCAGCTTATTGGGTGCAGGTGACTCTGGAAACACCATATATTTT
J gene: TRBJ2-2; clone size: many; CDR3 length: 12; D gene: .; V gene: TRBV28; CDR3 protein: CASGHRARELFF; CDR3 DNA: TGTGCCAGCGGGCACAGGGCAAGGGAGCTGTTTTTT
J gene: TRBJ1-1; clone size: .; CDR3 length: 14; D gene: .; V gene: TRBV20-1; CDR3 protein: CSALLAWGDTEAFF; CDR3 DNA: TGCAGTGCCTTACTAGCCTGGGGGGACACTGAAGCTTTCTTT
J gene: TRBJ2-5; clone size: once; CDR3 length: 16; D gene: .; V gene: TRBV6-2/TRBV6-3; CDR3 protein: CASTGRGGGGGETQYF; CDR3 DNA: TGTGCCAGCACCGGGCGCGGAGGGGGCGGTGGAGAGACCCAGTACTTC
J gene: TRBJ2-7; clone size: many; CDR3 length: 17; D gene: .; V gene: TRBV27; CDR3 protein: CASSTRPGRLSSYEQYF; CDR3 DNA: TGTGCCAGCAGTACGCGACCGGGGAGACTCAGCTCCTACGAGCAGTACTTC
J gene: TRBJ1-2; clone size: many; CDR3 length: 14; D gene: .; V gene: TRBV19; CDR3 protein: CASSPGTLSYGYTF; CDR3 DNA: TGTGCCAGCAGCCCAGGGACCCTAAGCTATGGCTACACCTTC
J gene: TRBJ2-5; clone size: many; CDR3 length: 17; D gene: .; V gene: TRBV14; CDR3 protein: CASSQDRGGLHLETQYF; CDR3 DNA: TGTGCCAGCAGCCAAGATCGAGGGGGACTTCATCTAGAGACCCAGTACTTC
J gene: TRBJ2-7; clone size: many; CDR3 length: 15; D gene: TRBD2; V gene: TRBV27; CDR3 protein: CASSFLLAEYYEQYF; CDR3 DNA: TGTGCCAGCAGTTTCTTACTAGCGGAGTACTACGAGCAGTACTTC
J gene: TRBJ2-2; clone size: many; CDR3 length: 13; D gene: TRBD2; V gene: TRBV12-5; CDR3 protein: CASGSLAGGQLFF; CDR3 DNA: TGTGCTAGTGGTTCACTAGCGGGGGGTCAGCTGTTTTTT
J gene: TRBJ2-2; clone size: many; CDR3 length: 17; D gene: TRBD2; V gene: TRBV27; CDR3 protein: CASSLGLAGDSTGELFF; CDR3 DNA: TGTGCCAGCAGTTTGGGACTAGCGGGAGACTCCACCGGGGAGCTGTTTTTT
J gene: TRBJ1-5; clone size: many; CDR3 length: 14; D gene: .; V gene: TRBV24-1; CDR3 protein: CATSAPGVLQPQHF; CDR3 DNA: TGTGCCACCAGTGCGCCAGGGGTCCTTCAGCCCCAGCATTTT
J gene: TRBJ1-1; clone size: many; CDR3 length: 16; D gene: .; V gene: TRBV28; CDR3 protein: CASSLLLRKPGTEAFF; CDR3 DNA: TGTGCCAGCAGTCTACTCCTCAGGAAACCGGGGACTGAAGCTTTCTTT
J gene: TRBJ1-3; clone size: .; CDR3 length: 13; D gene: TRBD1; V gene: TRBV29-1; CDR3 protein: CSVVAGGFNTIYF; CDR3 DNA: TGCAGCGTTGTTGCAGGGGGCTTCAACACCATATATTTT
J gene: TRBJ2-7; clone size: many; CDR3 length: 17; D gene: TRBD1; V gene: TRBV12-5; CDR3 protein: CASGLSSTGTGYYEQYF; CDR3 DNA: TGTGCTAGTGGTTTATCGTCAACCGGGACAGGGTACTACGAGCAGTACTTC
J gene: TRBJ2-7; clone size: many; CDR3 length: 15; D gene: TRBD1; V gene: TRBV7-8; CDR3 protein: CASSRRDRSSYEQYF; CDR3 DNA: TGTGCCAGCAGCCGCCGGGACAGGAGCTCCTACGAGCAGTACTTC
J gene: TRBJ1-5; clone size: many; CDR3 length: 15; D gene: TRBD1; V gene: TRBV2; CDR3 protein: CASRGDGTGRQPQHF; CDR3 DNA: TGTGCCAGCAGAGGGGACGGGACAGGGCGTCAGCCCCAGCATTTT
J gene: TRBJ2-2; clone size: many; CDR3 length: 14; D gene: TRBD1; V gene: TRBV28; CDR3 protein: CASSYRTGTGELFF; CDR3 DNA: TGTGCCAGCAGTTACCGGACAGGCACCGGGGAGCTGTTTTTT
J gene: TRBJ2-7; clone size: many; CDR3 length: 14; D gene: .; V gene: TRBV19; CDR3 protein: CASSMGTVSYEQYF; CDR3 DNA: TGTGCCAGTAGTATGGGGACTGTCTCCTACGAGCAGTACTTC
J gene: TRBJ2-5; clone size: many; CDR3 length: 18; D gene: .; V gene: TRBV13; CDR3 protein: CASSLTGTPTFYQETQYF; CDR3 DNA: TGTGCCAGCAGCCTAACCGGGACGCCTACCTTTTACCAAGAGACCCAGTACTTC
J gene: TRBJ2-5; clone size: few; CDR3 length: 15; D gene: .; V gene: TRBV6-2/TRBV6-3; CDR3 protein: CASSVGFSDGETQYF; CDR3 DNA: TGTGCCAGCAGTGTCGGGTTCTCGGACGGGGAGACCCAGTACTTC
J gene: TRBJ1-1; clone size: many; CDR3 length: 13; D gene: .; V gene: TRBV6-1; CDR3 protein: CASSEIGDEKAFF; CDR3 DNA: TGTGCCAGCAGTGAAATTGGGGACGAGAAAGCTTTCTTT
J gene: TRBJ1-1; clone size: many; CDR3 length: 13; D gene: .; V gene: TRBV6-1; CDR3 protein: CASSEAVDTEAFF; CDR3 DNA: TGTGCCAGCAGTGAAGCGGTCGACACTGAAGCTTTCTTT
J gene: TRBJ1-1; clone size: many; CDR3 length: 16; D gene: .; V gene: TRBV6-1; CDR3 protein: CASSEYIGALNTEAFF; CDR3 DNA: TGTGCCAGCAGTGAATATATAGGGGCCTTGAACACTGAAGCTTTCTTT
J gene: TRBJ2-7; clone size: .; CDR3 length: 14; D gene: TRBD2; V gene: TRBV7-8; CDR3 protein: CASSLGGRIGEQYF; CDR3 DNA: TGTGCCAGCAGCTTAGGCGGGAGGATTGGCGAGCAGTACTTC